The present T cell receptor beta chain was sequenced within a study of shared clonotypes between healthy human individuals. General study points: Genetic and exposure-history diversity was limited by the few donors.

Clones were sequenced by immunoSEQ multiplex PCR, and TCRdb holds only the in-frame ones, with some missing. The table has around 2.5 million clones, approximately 93% seen once. CDR3 size: 15 residues. The V end lost 2 bases, the J end lost 1 base, and 11 bases lay between the germline ends. Germline V CDR1 and CDR2: MGHRA, YSYEKL. Each of the donors was a healthy adult who was HIV-negative and had not had a recent acute infection or vaccination. Naive CD4+ cells were CD45RA-selected; the remaining cells were memory. The count of this clone is one. Its matching antigen is unknown. The sample consisted of naive CD4+ T cells from PBMCs. Stated subset: CD45RA+ positively selected. This receptor was taken from a man younger than 35 in good health. Some clones in this sample may be carry-over from other donors' samples. The V call is TRBV4-1, the J call TRBJ1-1; D gene unclear. DNA for the CDR3: TGCGCCAGCAGCCAACTAGGGTCGAAGAACACTGAAGCTTTCTTT. Protein: CASSQLGSKNTEAFF.